The 9 T cell receptor beta chains given below trace back to one sample, sequenced in a study of blood T cell repertoires in COVID-19 (dated by TCRdb to between 2020 and 2021). The method was the immunoSEQ multiplex PCR assay. Sourced from immuneACCESS, this table was stored by TCRdb with only in-frame sequences that have V and J called. A share of the clones is absent; for the studies checked, an unresolved V gene accounts for under half, and the remainder has no known explanation. In this sample the table shows some 97,000 clones, approximately 86% of which occur a single time. 2.7% of the sample lies in the top ten. The source material was PBMCs or T cells enriched from blood (not recorded which). The receptors derive from a woman in her fifties or sixties who had recovered from COVID-19.

The chain joins TRBV28 to TRBJ1-3; tentatively, D is TRBD1 (5 bases). The length of the CDR3 is 14 residues. Deletions cut 7 bases from V and 4 bases from J, with 14 bases between. CDR1 and CDR2 (germline): MDHEN, SYDVKM. The DNA for the CDR3 is TGTGCCAGCATCGGGGGAGTGTCAGGAAACACCATATATTTT. Amino acids: CASIGGVSGNTIYF.

This chain joins TRBV18 and TRBJ2-1; D possibly corresponds to TRBD2 (6 bases). In germline, CDR1 is KGHSH, CDR2 LQKENI. Trimming removed 0 bases from V and 0 bases from J, with 12 bases in between. The CDR3 runs 17 residues. The CDR3 DNA reads as TGTGCCAGCTCACCACCATCTAGCGCGAGCTCCTACAATGAGCAGTTCTTC. This translates into CASSPPSSASSYNEQFF.

The chain couples TRBV19 to TRBJ1-2; no firm D call. CDR3 length: 11 residues. Germline V gene sequence: CDR1 LNHDA, CDR2 SQIVND (reference sequence). The CDR3 sequence is CASRNSYGYTF. In nucleotides, the CDR3 is TGTGCTTCGCGGAATAGCTATGGCTACACCTTC.

The chain is built from TRBV9 and TRBJ1-6; no definite D call. Germline CDR1 reads SGDLS; CDR2 reads YYNGEE. The CDR3 consists of 16 residues. V was shortened by 3 bases and J by 7 bases, with 17 bases between the two germline ends. Here the CDR3 DNA reads TGTGCCAGCAGCGCGAGGGTGTGGGGTCGCAATTCACCCCTCCACTTT. As protein: CASSARVWGRNSPLHF. The variable domain in full, completed from reference TRBV9 and TRBJ1-6, reads DSGVTQTPKHLITATGQRVTLRCSPRSGDLSVYWYQQSLDQGLQFLIQYYNGEERAKGNILERFSAQQFPDLHSELNLSSLELGDSALYFCASSARVWGRNSPLHFGNGTRLTVT.

The chain is built from TRBV12-2 and TRBJ1-2; TRBD1 reflects the table's D call only, with no check against the DNA. TRBV12-2 is given as a pseudogene. This CDR3 has 19 residues. The DNA of the CDR3 is TGTGCAAGTCGCTTAGTCCCAGGGGTCCAGAAGACCGGGATATATGGCTACACCTTC. This sequence encodes CASRLVPGVQKTGIYGYTF.

This clone was seen just once. V is TRBV30 and J is TRBJ1-1, with D tentatively TRBD1 (6 bases). Germline CDR1 GTSNPN, CDR2 SVGIG (reference sequence). Trimming took off 2 bases at V and 2 bases at J, with 12 bases between the two ends. This CDR3 region has 14 residues. DNA for the CDR3: TGTGCCTGGAGTCAGCAGGGGCTCAACACTGAAGCTTTCTTT. The encoded protein is CAWSQQGLNTEAFF.

The gene calls are TRBV11-2 and TRBJ2-6; 7 nucleotides match TRBD1. Germline V CDR1 and CDR2: SGHAT, FQNNGV. V shed 5 bases, J shed 2 bases, and the junction held 3 bases outside the gene matches. This CDR3 contains 15 residues. The CDR3 protein is CASSPTGAGANVLTF. CDR3 DNA sequence: TGTGCCAGCAGCCCTACAGGGGCTGGGGCCAACGTCCTGACTTTC.

In this sample, this clone turned up once. The chain has TRBV4-1 and TRBJ2-7; 9 nucleotides agree with TRBD2. The CDR3 length is 15 residues. The germline V gene has CDR1 MGHRA and CDR2 YSYEKL. V lost 0 bases and J lost 3; bases outside the gene matches: 3. CDR3 sequence: CASSQDKTSGYEQYF. The CDR3 DNA sequence: TGCGCCAGCAGCCAAGATAAGACTAGCGGCTACGAGCAGTACTTC.

CDR3 DNA sequence: TGCGCCAGCAGCTCGGAGGGTCGTCCGTGGACAGGGAATGGCTACACCTTC. As protein: CASSSEGRPWTGNGYTF. This chain uses TRBV5-1 with TRBJ1-2; TRBD1 agrees at 8 bases. This CDR3 contains 17 residues. V gave up 3 bases and J gave up 6 bases; unmatched junction bases: 16. Germline CDR1 reads SGHRS; CDR2 reads YFSETQ.